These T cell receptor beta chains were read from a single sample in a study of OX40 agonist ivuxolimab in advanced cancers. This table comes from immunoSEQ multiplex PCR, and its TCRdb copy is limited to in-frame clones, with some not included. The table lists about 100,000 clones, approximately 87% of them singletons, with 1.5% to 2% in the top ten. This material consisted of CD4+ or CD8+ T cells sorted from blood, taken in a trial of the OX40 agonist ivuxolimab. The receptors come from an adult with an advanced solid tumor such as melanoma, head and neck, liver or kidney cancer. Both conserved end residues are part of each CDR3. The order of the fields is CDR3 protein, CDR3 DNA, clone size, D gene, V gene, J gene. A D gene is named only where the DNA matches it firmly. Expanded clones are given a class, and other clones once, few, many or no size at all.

CDR3: CASSTGRIWADTQYF
DNA: TGTGCCAGTAGTACCGGACGTATCTGGGCAGATACGCAGTATTTT
size: -
D: -
V: TRBV19
J: TRBJ2-3

CDR3: CASSLLQAGGSSYEQYF
DNA: TGCGCCAGCAGCCTTCTTCAAGCGGGAGGGTCGAGTTACGAGCAGTACTTC
size: -
D: TRBD2
V: TRBV4-1
J: TRBJ2-7

CDR3: CSGGTSGYNEQFF
DNA: TGCAGCGGTGGGACTAGCGGGTACAATGAGCAGTTCTTC
size: -
D: TRBD2
V: TRBV29-1
J: TRBJ2-1

CDR3: CASSLNYGYTF
DNA: TGTGCCAGCAGCTTGAACTATGGCTACACCTTC
size: -
D: -
V: TRBV5-4
J: TRBJ1-2

CDR3: CASSPPGLAGASEQFF
DNA: TGTGCCAGCTCACCACCCGGTCTAGCGGGGGCAAGTGAGCAGTTCTTC
size: once
D: TRBD2
V: TRBV18
J: TRBJ2-1

CDR3: CASSLDGSSYNEQFF
DNA: TGTGCCAGCAGCCTCGACGGGAGCTCCTACAATGAGCAGTTCTTC
size: -
D: -
V: TRBV5-5
J: TRBJ2-1

CDR3: CASSQYGSSGRDTQYF
DNA: TGCGCCAGCAGCCAGTATGGTTCTAGCGGGCGCGATACGCAGTATTTT
size: once
D: TRBD2
V: TRBV4-3
J: TRBJ2-3

CDR3: CASSETAGELFF
DNA: TGTGCCAGCTCAGAAACCGCCGGGGAGCTGTTTTTT
size: -
D: -
V: TRBV18
J: TRBJ2-2

CDR3: CASSLDGLNTEAFF
DNA: TGTGCCAGCAGCTTGGACGGATTGAACACTGAAGCTTTCTTT
size: -
D: -
V: TRBV5-4
J: TRBJ1-1

CDR3: CASSLVAGNTIYF
DNA: TGTGCCAGCAGCTTGGTGGCTGGAAACACCATATATTTT
size: -
D: -
V: TRBV7-9
J: TRBJ1-3

CDR3: CASSPLSGTSYEQYF
DNA: TGTGCCAGTAGTCCACTGAGCGGGACCTCCTACGAGCAGTACTTC
size: -
D: TRBD2
V: TRBV19
J: TRBJ2-7

CDR3: CASRVRPNTEAFF
DNA: TGTGCCAGCAGGGTCAGACCGAACACTGAAGCTTTCTTT
size: -
D: -
V: TRBV7-9
J: TRBJ1-1

CDR3: CASSSTTGANVLTF
DNA: TGTGCCAGCAGCTCCACGACTGGGGCCAACGTCCTGACTTTC
size: few
D: -
V: TRBV11-2
J: TRBJ2-6

CDR3: CASSLKAGRTDTQYF
DNA: TGTGCCAGCAGCCTAAAGGCAGGCCGCACAGATACGCAGTATTTT
size: -
D: -
V: TRBV7-2
J: TRBJ2-3

CDR3: CASTLRSGRAQGTGELFF
DNA: TGTGCCAGCACCCTTAGAAGCGGGAGGGCCCAGGGCACCGGGGAGCTGTTTTTT
size: -
D: TRBD2
V: TRBV9
J: TRBJ2-2

CDR3: CASSTRTVYEQYF
DNA: TGTGCCAGCAGCACCCGGACAGTTTACGAGCAGTACTTC
size: -
D: -
V: TRBV11-2
J: TRBJ2-7

CDR3: CASSSLREETQYF
DNA: TGCGCCAGCAGCTCATTAAGAGAAGAGACCCAGTACTTC
size: -
D: -
V: TRBV5-1
J: TRBJ2-5

CDR3: CASSQGGTRGEQYF
DNA: TGTGCCAGCAGCCAAGGAGGGACTAGGGGCGAGCAGTACTTT
size: -
D: TRBD2
V: TRBV7-2
J: TRBJ2-7

CDR3: CASSPLGGGYGYTF
DNA: TGTGCCAGTAGCCCACTGGGGGGGGGATATGGCTACACCTTC
size: once
D: -
V: TRBV19
J: TRBJ1-2

CDR3: CASSPHRDRGRYGYTF
DNA: TGTGCCAGTAGTCCGCACCGGGACAGGGGCCGATATGGCTACACCTTC
size: -
D: TRBD1
V: TRBV19
J: TRBJ1-2

CDR3: CASSSGTGVAREKTEAFF
DNA: TGTGCCAGCAGCTCGGGGACAGGGGTGGCCCGGGAAAAGACTGAAGCTTTCTTT
size: -
D: TRBD1
V: TRBV11-3
J: TRBJ1-1

CDR3: CASSPGTGLSYYGYTF
DNA: TGTGCCAGCAGCCCCGGGACAGGATTGTCCTACTATGGCTACACCTTC
size: -
D: TRBD1
V: TRBV5-4
J: TRBJ1-2

CDR3: CASSVRGGSTDTQYF
DNA: TGTGCCAGCAGTGTGCGGGGGGGGAGCACAGATACGCAGTATTTT
size: -
D: TRBD2
V: TRBV2
J: TRBJ2-3

CDR3: CAWNRALATKNIQYF
DNA: TGTGCCTGGAACCGGGCCCTCGCGACCAAAAACATTCAGTACTTC
size: -
D: -
V: TRBV30
J: TRBJ2-4

CDR3: CASSLTGVGTGTEAFF
DNA: TGTGCCAGCAGCTTAACAGGAGTAGGAACAGGGACTGAAGCTTTCTTT
size: -
D: -
V: TRBV7-3
J: TRBJ1-1

CDR3: CASSVDLAGDTQYF
DNA: TGTGCCAGCAGCGTAGACCTAGCCGGAGATACGCAGTATTTT
size: -
D: -
V: TRBV9
J: TRBJ2-3

CDR3: CASSEVGTGSGGIYNEQFF
DNA: TGTGCCAGCAGTGAAGTCGGGACAGGGTCTGGAGGAATCTACAATGAGCAGTTCTTC
size: -
D: TRBD1
V: TRBV6-1
J: TRBJ2-1

CDR3: CASSQDSYGYTF
DNA: TGTGCCAGCAGCCAGGACAGCTATGGCTACACCTTC
size: -
D: -
V: TRBV5-4
J: TRBJ1-2

CDR3: CASSATLSSHNEQFF
DNA: TGTGCCAGCAGCGCCACCCTTTCCAGCCACAATGAGCAGTTCTTC
size: -
D: -
V: TRBV7-2
J: TRBJ2-1

CDR3: CASSLTGYVLTF
DNA: TGTGCCAGCAGCTTGACAGGGTACGTCCTGACTTTC
size: -
D: -
V: TRBV5-8
J: TRBJ2-6

CDR3: CASSYSRSGGGYEQYF
DNA: TGTGCCAGCAGTTACTCGAGATCGGGTGGGGGCTACGAGCAGTACTTC
size: -
D: -
V: TRBV6-5
J: TRBJ2-7

CDR3: CASSLTGGPNYGYTF
DNA: TGTGCCAGCAGCTTAACAGGGGGCCCTAACTATGGCTACACCTTC
size: -
D: TRBD1
V: TRBV7-3
J: TRBJ1-2

CDR3: CASSYGEAGTEAFF
DNA: TGTGCCAGCAGTTACGGAGAGGCGGGGACTGAAGCTTTCTTT
size: -
D: -
V: TRBV6-5
J: TRBJ1-1

CDR3: CASSVIRDTEAFF
DNA: TGTGCCAGCAGCGTCATTCGGGACACTGAAGCTTTCTTT
size: -
D: -
V: TRBV28
J: TRBJ1-1

CDR3: CASSESGLAGVSDTQYF
DNA: TGCGCCAGCAGTGAGTCGGGACTAGCGGGAGTATCCGATACGCAGTATTTT
size: -
D: TRBD2
V: TRBV10-1
J: TRBJ2-3